The rows below give T cell receptor beta chains drawn from one sample of a study of post-analysis software for immune sequencing data. TCRdb independently ran MiXCR on the PCR reads; one entry per CDR3 protein. In the table there are some 260,000 distinct CDR3 sequences, around 34% of which are singletons. The sample taken for sequencing was blood. The source is a girl aged 5-17 years with multiple sclerosis. Each CDR3 is given with its conserved first and last residue. The D gene is left open where the match is weak. Clone size is shown for a subset of rows, as once, few, many or a class of expanded clone.

d_gene	v_gene	abundance	j_gene	CDR3aa	CDR3nt
TRBD2	TRBV7-9	-	TRBJ2-2	CASSFRTSGSWNTGELFF	TGTGCCAGCAGCTTCAGGACTAGCGGGAGCTGGAACACCGGGGAGCTGTTTTTT
TRBD2	TRBV5-1	many	TRBJ2-3	CASSLGLAGGISDTQYF	TGCGCCAGCAGCCTGGGACTAGCGGGAGGTATTTCAGATACGCAGTATTTT
-	TRBV7-9	many	TRBJ2-7	CASSLIGTLSSYEQYF	TGTGCCAGCAGCTTAATTGGCACGTTGAGCTCCTACGAGCAGTACTTC
-	TRBV29-1	few	TRBJ2-2	CSVGLNTGELFF	TGCAGCGTCGGCTTGAACACCGGGGAGCTGTTTTTT
-	TRBV2	many	TRBJ1-2	CASSERTYQYGYTF	TGTGCCAGCAGTGAAAGGACATACCAGTATGGCTACACCTTC
TRBD2	TRBV11-1	-	TRBJ2-5	CASSTGLAGETQYF	TGTGCCAGCAGCACTGGACTAGCTGGGGAGACCCAGTACTTC
-	TRBV23-1	-	TRBJ2-1	CASTSGLPQFF	TGCGCCAGCACCTCGGGACTTCCTCAGTTCTTC
-	TRBV4-1	few	TRBJ1-1	CASSQRDGEAFF	TGCGCCAGCAGCCAAAGAGACGGGGAAGCTTTCTTT
-	TRBV6-2/TRBV6-3	-	TRBJ2-7	CASSRAGRAWEQYF	TGTGCCAGCAGCCGAGCGGGTAGGGCCTGGGAGCAGTACTTC
-	TRBV20-1	-	TRBJ1-6	CSPGLRNSPLHF	TGCAGTCCAGGGCTCAGGAATTCACCCCTCCACTTT
-	TRBV9	many	TRBJ1-2	CASSPGSTF	TGTGCCAGCAGCCCGGGTAGCACCTTC
TRBD2	TRBV5-1	-	TRBJ2-7	CASSLDRLSGGEQYF	TGCGCCAGCAGCTTGGATCGCCTTTCGGGGGGTGAGCAGTACTTC
-	TRBV7-9	many	TRBJ1-2	CASSQGGGYGYTF	TGTGCCAGCAGCCAAGGGGGAGGATATGGCTACACCTTC
-	TRBV9	-	TRBJ1-2	CASSRDKINYGYTF	TGTGCCAGCAGCAGGGACAAGATTAACTATGGCTACACCTTC
-	TRBV3-1	once	TRBJ2-1	CASSQGQRPYSEQFF	TGTGCCAGCAGCCAAGGGCAGAGGCCATACAGTGAGCAGTTCTTC
-	TRBV7-2	many	TRBJ1-4	CASSTQQGKLFF	TGTGCCAGCAGCACCCAACAGGGAAAACTGTTTTTT
-	TRBV20-1	-	TRBJ2-6	CSASRRGSEANVLTF	TGCAGTGCTAGTCGACGGGGCTCTGAGGCCAACGTCCTGACTTTC
TRBD1	TRBV5-4	many	TRBJ2-7	CASSLGQGLGEQYF	TGTGCCAGCAGCTTGGGACAGGGGTTGGGAGAGCAGTACTTC
TRBD2	TRBV7-9	many	TRBJ2-3	CASSTRGAGVGTDTQYF	TGTGCCAGCAGCACCCGAGGCGCGGGAGTCGGCACAGATACGCAGTATTTT
-	TRBV14	-	TRBJ1-2	CASSRTRGLDYGYTF	TGTGCCAGCAGCCGCACTAGGGGGTTGGACTATGGCTACACCTTC
TRBD2	TRBV6-5	many	TRBJ2-1	CASSPLAGGPYNEQFF	TGTGCCAGCAGTCCCCTCGCGGGGGGGCCCTACAATGAGCAGTTCTTC
TRBD1	TRBV20-1	many	TRBJ2-3	CSATDRVREDTQYF	TGCAGTGCTACTGACAGGGTTAGGGAAGATACGCAGTATTTT
-	TRBV25-1	few	TRBJ2-5	CASSGTTSTETQYF	TGTGCCAGCAGTGGAACCACTAGTACCGAGACCCAGTACTTC
-	TRBV6-5	-	TRBJ2-7	CASSPHWGNYEQYF	TGTGCCAGCAGTCCCCATTGGGGCAACTACGAGCAGTACTTC
TRBD2	TRBV7-2	-	TRBJ2-1	CASSLNGGDGEQFF	TGTGCCAGCAGCCTAAACGGGGGGGATGGTGAGCAGTTCTTC
TRBD2	TRBV11-1	-	TRBJ2-1	CASGAGLAGGPRSYNEQFF	TGTGCCAGCGGTGCCGGACTAGCGGGAGGGCCTCGCTCCTACAATGAGCAGTTCTTC
-	TRBV20-1	-	TRBJ2-1	CSARGNHRDSYNEQFF	TGCAGTGCTAGAGGAAACCACCGGGACTCCTACAATGAGCAGTTCTTC
-	TRBV7-2	-	TRBJ2-7	CASSREGVGLTASSYEQYF	TGTGCCAGCAGCAGAGAGGGAGTGGGCTTGACCGCAAGCTCCTACGAGCAGTACTTC
-	TRBV28	many	TRBJ1-2	CASSASQGQSSYGYTF	TGTGCCAGCAGTGCATCACAGGGCCAGTCCTCCTATGGCTACACCTTC
-	TRBV7-2	-	TRBJ2-7	CASSFAPGFGDEQYF	TGTGCCAGCAGCTTTGCCCCTGGGTTCGGGGACGAGCAGTACTTC
TRBD1	TRBV7-6	few	TRBJ2-3	CASSSGTGRDTQYF	TGTGCCAGCAGCTCTGGGACAGGGCGGGATACGCAGTATTTT
-	TRBV20-1	-	TRBJ1-2	CSAPPWGNYGYTF	TGCAGTGCTCCTCCGTGGGGGAACTATGGCTACACCTTC
TRBD2	TRBV28	few	TRBJ2-5	CASSLGGAGYQETQYF	TGTGCCAGCAGTCTCGGGGGGGCGGGGTACCAAGAGACCCAGTACTTC
-	TRBV3-1	-	TRBJ1-5	CASSQEGADMASQHF	TGTGCCAGCAGCCAAGAAGGGGCCGACATGGCGTCCCAGCATTTT
TRBD1	TRBV5-6	many	TRBJ2-5	CASSSTGQGGREQYF	TGTGCCAGCAGCTCGACGGGACAGGGGGGAAGAGAGCAGTACTTC
-	TRBV6-2/TRBV6-3	-	TRBJ1-4	CASSYVAANEKLFF	TGTGCCAGCAGTTACGTGGCGGCAAATGAAAAACTGTTTTTT
-	TRBV20-1	-	TRBJ2-1	CSASYGGNRDNEQFF	TGCAGTGCTAGTTATGGCGGGAACCGTGACAATGAGCAGTTCTTC
-	TRBV7-9	once	TRBJ1-5	CASSTDRDNQPQHF	TGTGCCAGCAGCACGGACAGAGACAATCAGCCCCAGCATTTT
-	TRBV28	-	TRBJ2-6	CASSPAGQGSGANVLTF	TGTGCCAGCAGCCCGGCAGGCCAAGGCTCTGGGGCCAACGTCCTGACTTTC
TRBD1	TRBV7-2	few	TRBJ1-1	CASSLGQGMNTEAFF	TGTGCCAGCAGCTTAGGACAGGGTATGAACACTGAAGCTTTCTTT
TRBD2	TRBV6-5	many	TRBJ2-5	CASSRLAEQETQYF	TGTGCCAGCAGCCGGCTAGCGGAACAAGAGACCCAGTACTTC
-	TRBV12-3/TRBV12-4	-	TRBJ2-1	CASRLDGRYNEQFF	TGTGCCAGCAGGTTAGACGGGAGATACAATGAGCAGTTCTTC
-	TRBV2	-	TRBJ2-7	CASSEAEEGSYEQYF	TGTGCCAGCAGTGAAGCGGAGGAGGGGTCCTACGAGCAGTACTTC
-	TRBV7-9	-	TRBJ2-5	CASSLVGEDLQETQYF	TGTGCCAGCAGCTTAGTTGGGGAAGACCTTCAAGAGACCCAGTACTTC